This TCR beta chain was profiled in a study of glioma-infiltrating T cells after dendritic cell vaccination. Clones were read by immunoSEQ multiplex PCR, and TCRdb kept only the in-frame ones, dropping some. The sample has tens of thousands of clones; roughly 84% are singletons. The source was blood, collected before dendritic cell vaccination. The TCR sequence derives from a human donor with glioblastoma.

This CDR3 is CASSYSTGGRTGELFF. CDR3 DNA: TGTGCCAGCAGTTACTCCACAGGGGGAAGGACCGGGGAGCTGTTTTTT. V is TRBV6-5 and J is TRBJ2-2; 8 nucleotides line up with TRBD1. V gave up 0 bases and J gave up 5 bases; unmatched junction bases: 5. This CDR3 region has 16 residues. Germline V gene sequence: CDR1 MNHEY, CDR2 SVGAGI.